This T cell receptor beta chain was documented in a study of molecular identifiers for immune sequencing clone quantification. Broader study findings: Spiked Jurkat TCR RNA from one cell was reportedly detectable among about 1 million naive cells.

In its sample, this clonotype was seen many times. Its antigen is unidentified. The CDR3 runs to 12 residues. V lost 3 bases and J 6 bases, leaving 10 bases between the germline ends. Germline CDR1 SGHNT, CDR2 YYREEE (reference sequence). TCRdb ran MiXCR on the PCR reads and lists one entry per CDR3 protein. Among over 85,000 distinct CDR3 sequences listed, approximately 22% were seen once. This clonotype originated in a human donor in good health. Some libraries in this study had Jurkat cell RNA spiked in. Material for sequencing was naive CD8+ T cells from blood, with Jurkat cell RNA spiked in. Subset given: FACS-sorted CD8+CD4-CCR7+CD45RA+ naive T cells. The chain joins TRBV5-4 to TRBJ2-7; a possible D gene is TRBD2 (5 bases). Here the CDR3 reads CASSSEGFEQYF. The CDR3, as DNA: TGTGCCAGCAGCTCTGAGGGATTCGAGCAGTACTTC.